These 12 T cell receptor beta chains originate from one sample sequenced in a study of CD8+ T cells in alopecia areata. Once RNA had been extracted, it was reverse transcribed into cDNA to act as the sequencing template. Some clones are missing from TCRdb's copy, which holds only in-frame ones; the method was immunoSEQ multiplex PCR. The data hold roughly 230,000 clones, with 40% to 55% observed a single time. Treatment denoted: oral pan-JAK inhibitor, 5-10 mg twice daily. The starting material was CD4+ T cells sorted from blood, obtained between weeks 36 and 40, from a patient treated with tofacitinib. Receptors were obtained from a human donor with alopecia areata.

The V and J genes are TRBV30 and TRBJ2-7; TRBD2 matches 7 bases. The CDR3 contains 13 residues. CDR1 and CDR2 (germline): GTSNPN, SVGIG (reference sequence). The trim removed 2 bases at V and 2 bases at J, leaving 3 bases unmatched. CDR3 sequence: CAWSRRGAYEQYF. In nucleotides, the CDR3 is TGTGCCTGGAGTCGTCGGGGGGCCTACGAGCAGTACTTC.

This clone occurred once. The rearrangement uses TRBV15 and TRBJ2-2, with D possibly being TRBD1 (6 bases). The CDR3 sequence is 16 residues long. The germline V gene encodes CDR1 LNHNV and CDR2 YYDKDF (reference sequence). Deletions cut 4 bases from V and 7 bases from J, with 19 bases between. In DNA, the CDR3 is TGTGCCACCAGCAACCCTGGACAGTTTTTCGTCGGGGAGCTGTTTTTT. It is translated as CATSNPGQFFVGELFF.

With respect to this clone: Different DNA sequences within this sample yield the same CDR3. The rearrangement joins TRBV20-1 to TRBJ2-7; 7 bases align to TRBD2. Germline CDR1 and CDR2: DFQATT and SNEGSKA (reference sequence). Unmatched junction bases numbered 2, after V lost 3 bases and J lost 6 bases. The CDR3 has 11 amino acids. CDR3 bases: TGCAGTGCTAGGACGGGGGGCGAGCAGTACTTC. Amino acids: CSARTGGEQYF.

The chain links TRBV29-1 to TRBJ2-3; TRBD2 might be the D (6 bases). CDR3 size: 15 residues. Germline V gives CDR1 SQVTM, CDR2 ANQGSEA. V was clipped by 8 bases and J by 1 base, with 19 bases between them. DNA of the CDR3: TGCAGCTCCATGGGGGGATCCCACGGCACAGATACGCAGTATTTT. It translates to CSSMGGSHGTDTQYF.

CDR3 bases: TGTGCCAGCAGCCCTGGACAGACTGACTATGGCTACACCTTC. Translated: CASSPGQTDYGYTF. This chain connects TRBV7-2 to TRBJ1-2; a weak D match, TRBD1 (6 bases). This CDR3 has 14 amino acids. The germline V gene encodes CDR1 SGHTA and CDR2 FQGNSA. Trimming removed 5 bases at V and 3 bases at J, with 13 bases between.

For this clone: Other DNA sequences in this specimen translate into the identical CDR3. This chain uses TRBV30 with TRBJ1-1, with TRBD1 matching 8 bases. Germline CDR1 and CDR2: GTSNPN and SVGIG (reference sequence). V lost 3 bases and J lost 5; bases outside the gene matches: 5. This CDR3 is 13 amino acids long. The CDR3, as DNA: TGTGCCTGGAGGAACAGGGGGGGAACTGAAGCTTTCTTT. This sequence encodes CAWRNRGGTEAFF.

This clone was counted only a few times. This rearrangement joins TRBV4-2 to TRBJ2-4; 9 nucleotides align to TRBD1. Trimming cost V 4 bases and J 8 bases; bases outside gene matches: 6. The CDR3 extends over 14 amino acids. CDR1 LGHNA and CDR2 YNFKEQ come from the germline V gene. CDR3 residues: CASSPRDREDIQYF. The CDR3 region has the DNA TGTGCCAGCAGCCCCCGGGACAGGGAAGACATTCAGTACTTC.

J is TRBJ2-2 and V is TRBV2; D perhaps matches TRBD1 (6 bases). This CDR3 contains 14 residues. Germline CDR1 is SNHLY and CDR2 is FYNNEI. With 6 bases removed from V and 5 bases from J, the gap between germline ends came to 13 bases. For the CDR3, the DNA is TGTGCCAGCAGGGCTGGACAGTCTACCGGGGAGCTGTTTTTT. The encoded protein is CASRAGQSTGELFF.

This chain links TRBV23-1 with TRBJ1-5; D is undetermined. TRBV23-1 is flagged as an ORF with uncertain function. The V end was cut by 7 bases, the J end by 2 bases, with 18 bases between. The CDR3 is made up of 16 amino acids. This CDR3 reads CASTLSGPRGNQPQHF. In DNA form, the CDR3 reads TGCGCCAGCACCCTCTCCGGACCTCGGGGCAATCAGCCCCAGCATTTT.

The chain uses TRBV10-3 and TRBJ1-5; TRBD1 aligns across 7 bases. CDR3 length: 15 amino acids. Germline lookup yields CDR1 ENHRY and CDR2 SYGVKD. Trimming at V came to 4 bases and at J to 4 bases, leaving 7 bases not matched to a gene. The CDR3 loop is CAISVEGGPNQPQHF. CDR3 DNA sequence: TGTGCCATCAGTGTGGAAGGGGGCCCGAATCAGCCCCAGCATTTT.

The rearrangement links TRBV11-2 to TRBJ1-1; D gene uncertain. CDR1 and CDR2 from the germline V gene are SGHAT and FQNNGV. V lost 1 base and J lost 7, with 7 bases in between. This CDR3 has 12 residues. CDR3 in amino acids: CASSLGGIEAFF. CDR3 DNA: TGTGCCAGCAGCTTAGGTGGGATTGAAGCTTTCTTT.

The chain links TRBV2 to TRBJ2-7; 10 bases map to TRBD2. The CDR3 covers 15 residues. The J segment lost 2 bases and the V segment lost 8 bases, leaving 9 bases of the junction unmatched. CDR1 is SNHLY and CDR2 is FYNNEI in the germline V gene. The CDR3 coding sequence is TGTGCCAGCTACCCCAGGACTAGCGGTGCCTACGAGCAGTACTTC. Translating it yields CASYPRTSGAYEQYF. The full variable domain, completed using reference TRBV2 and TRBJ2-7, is EPEVTQTPSHQVTQMGQEVILRCVPISNHLYFYWYRQILGQKVEFLVSFYNNEISEKSEIFDDQFSVERPDGSNFTLKIRSTKLEDSAMYFCASYPRTSGAYEQYFGPGTRLTVT.